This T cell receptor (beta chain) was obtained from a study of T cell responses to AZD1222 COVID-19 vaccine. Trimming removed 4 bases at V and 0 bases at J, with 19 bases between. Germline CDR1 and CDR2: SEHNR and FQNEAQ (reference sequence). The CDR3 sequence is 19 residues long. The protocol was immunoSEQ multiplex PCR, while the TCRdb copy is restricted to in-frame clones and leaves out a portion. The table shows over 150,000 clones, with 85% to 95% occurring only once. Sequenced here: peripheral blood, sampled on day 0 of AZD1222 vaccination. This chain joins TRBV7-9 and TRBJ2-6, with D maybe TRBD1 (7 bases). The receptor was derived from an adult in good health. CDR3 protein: CASSSPAGQPLSGANVLTF. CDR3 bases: TGTGCCAGCAGCTCCCCCGCGGGACAGCCACTCTCTGGGGCCAACGTCCTGACTTTC.